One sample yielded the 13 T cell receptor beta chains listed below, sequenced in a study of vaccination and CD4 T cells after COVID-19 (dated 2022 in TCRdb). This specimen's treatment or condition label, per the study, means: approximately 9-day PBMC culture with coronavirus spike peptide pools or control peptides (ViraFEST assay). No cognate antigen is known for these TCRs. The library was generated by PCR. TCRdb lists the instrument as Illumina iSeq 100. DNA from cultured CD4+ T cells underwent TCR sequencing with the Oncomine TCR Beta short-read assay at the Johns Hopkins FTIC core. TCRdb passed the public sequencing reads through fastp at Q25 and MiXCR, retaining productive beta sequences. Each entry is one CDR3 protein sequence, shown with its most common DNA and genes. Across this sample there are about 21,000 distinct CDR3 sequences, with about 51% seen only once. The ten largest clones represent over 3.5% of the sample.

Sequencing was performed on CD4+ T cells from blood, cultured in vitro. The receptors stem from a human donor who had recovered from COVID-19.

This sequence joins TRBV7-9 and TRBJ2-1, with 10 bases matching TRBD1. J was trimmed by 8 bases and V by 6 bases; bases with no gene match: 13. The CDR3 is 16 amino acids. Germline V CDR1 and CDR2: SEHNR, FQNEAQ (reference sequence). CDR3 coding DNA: TGTGCCAGCAGGACCATGACAGGGGGCAACTCCCATGAGCAGTTCTTC. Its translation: CASRTMTGGNSHEQFF.

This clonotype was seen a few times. DNA for the CDR3: TGTGCCAGCACACGGACAGGGATAGAAAAACTGTTTTTT. This translates into CASTRTGIEKLFF. The rearrangement uses TRBV6-1 and TRBJ1-4; 8 nucleotides match TRBD1. The J segment lost 8 bases and the V segment lost 7 bases, leaving 6 bases of the junction unmatched. The length of the CDR3 is 13 residues. CDR1 is MNHNS, CDR2 SASEGT, per germline.

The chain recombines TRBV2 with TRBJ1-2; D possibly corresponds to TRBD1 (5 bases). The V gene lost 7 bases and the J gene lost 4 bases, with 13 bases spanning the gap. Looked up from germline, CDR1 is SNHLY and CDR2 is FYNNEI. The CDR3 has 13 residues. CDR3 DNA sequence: TGTGCCAGCATGGGGGAGTTGGTCTATGGCTACACCTTC. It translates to CASMGELVYGYTF.

The CDR3 reads CASSPPRDTANTGELFF. The CDR3 DNA sequence: TGCGCCAGCAGCCCACCCCGGGACACCGCGAACACCGGGGAGCTGTTTTTT. The chain links TRBV5-1 to TRBJ2-2; D may be TRBD1 (6 bases). V was pared by 4 bases and J by 0 bases, with 16 bases between. Germline CDR1 is SGHRS and CDR2 is YFSETQ. The CDR3 totals 17 residues.

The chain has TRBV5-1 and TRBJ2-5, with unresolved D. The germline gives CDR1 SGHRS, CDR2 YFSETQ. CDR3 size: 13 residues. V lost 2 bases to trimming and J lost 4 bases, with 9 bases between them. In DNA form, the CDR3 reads TGCGCCAGCAGCTTAGAGGCCAGAGAGACCCAGTACTTC. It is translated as CASSLEARETQYF. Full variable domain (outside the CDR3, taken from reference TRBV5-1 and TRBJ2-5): KAGVTQTPRYLIKTRGQQVTLSCSPISGHRSVSWYQQTPGQGLQFLFEYFSETQRNKGNFPGRFSGRQFSNSRSEMNVSTLELGDSALYLCASSLEARETQYFGPGTRLLVL.

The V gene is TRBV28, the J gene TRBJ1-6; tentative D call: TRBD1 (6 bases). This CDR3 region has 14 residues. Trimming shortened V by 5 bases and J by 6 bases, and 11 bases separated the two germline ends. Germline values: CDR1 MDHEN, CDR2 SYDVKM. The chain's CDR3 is CASSQGLPNSPLHF. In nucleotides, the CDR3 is TGTGCCAGCAGTCAGGGGCTCCCTAATTCACCCCTCCACTTT.

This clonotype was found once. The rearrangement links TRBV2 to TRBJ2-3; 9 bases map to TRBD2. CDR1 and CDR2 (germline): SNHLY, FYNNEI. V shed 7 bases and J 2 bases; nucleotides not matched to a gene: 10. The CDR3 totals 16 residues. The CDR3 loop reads CASTVNSGGYTDTQYF. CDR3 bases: TGTGCCAGCACCGTCAATAGCGGGGGATACACAGATACGCAGTATTTT.

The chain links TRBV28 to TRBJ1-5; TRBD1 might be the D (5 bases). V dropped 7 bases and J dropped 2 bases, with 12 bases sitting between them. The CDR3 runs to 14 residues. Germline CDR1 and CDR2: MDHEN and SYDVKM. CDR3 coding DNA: TGTGCCAGCACCATGGGGGGGGGCAATCAGCCCCAGCATTTT. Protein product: CASTMGGGNQPQHF.

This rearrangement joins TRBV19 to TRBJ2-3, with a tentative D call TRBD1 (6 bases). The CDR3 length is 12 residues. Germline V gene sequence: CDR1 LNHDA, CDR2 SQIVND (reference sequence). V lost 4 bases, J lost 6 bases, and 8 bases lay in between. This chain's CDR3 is CASSTGADTQYF. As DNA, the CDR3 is TGTGCCAGTAGTACAGGGGCGGATACGCAGTATTTT.

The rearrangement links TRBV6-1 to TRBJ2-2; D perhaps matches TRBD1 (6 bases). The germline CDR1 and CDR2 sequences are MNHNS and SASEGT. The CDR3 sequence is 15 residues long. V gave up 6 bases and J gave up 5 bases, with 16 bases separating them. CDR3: CASSITGPGTGELFF. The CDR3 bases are TGTGCCAGCAGCATTACAGGGCCGGGAACCGGGGAGCTGTTTTTT.

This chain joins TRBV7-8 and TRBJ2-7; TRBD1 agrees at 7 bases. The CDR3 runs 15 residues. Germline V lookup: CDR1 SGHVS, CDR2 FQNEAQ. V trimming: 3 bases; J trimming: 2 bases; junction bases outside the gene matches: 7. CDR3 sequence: CASSLTRQGTYEQYF. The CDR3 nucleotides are TGTGCCAGCAGCTTGACGCGACAGGGAACCTACGAGCAGTACTTC. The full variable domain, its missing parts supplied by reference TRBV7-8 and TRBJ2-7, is GAGVSQSPRYKVAKRGQDVALRCDPISGHVSLFWYQQALGQGPEFLTYFQNEAQLDKSGLPSDRFFAERPEGSVSTLKIQRTQQEDSAVYLCASSLTRQGTYEQYFGPGTRLTVT.

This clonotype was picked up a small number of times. The CDR3 loop reads CASGADNYGYTF. The CDR3 DNA sequence: TGTGCCAGCGGAGCGGATAACTATGGCTACACCTTC. This chain connects TRBV2 to TRBJ1-2, with D uncertain. This CDR3 is built from 12 residues. The V and J ends lost 8 bases and 1 base respectively, with 8 bases between them. The germline V gene has CDR1 SNHLY and CDR2 FYNNEI.

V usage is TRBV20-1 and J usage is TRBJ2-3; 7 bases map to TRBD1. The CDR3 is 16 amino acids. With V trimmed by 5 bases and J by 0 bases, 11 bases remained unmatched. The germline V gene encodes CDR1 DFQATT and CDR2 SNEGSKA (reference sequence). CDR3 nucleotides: TGCAGTGCTCTACCCTATGACAGGGATAGCACAGATACGCAGTATTTT. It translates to CSALPYDRDSTDTQYF.